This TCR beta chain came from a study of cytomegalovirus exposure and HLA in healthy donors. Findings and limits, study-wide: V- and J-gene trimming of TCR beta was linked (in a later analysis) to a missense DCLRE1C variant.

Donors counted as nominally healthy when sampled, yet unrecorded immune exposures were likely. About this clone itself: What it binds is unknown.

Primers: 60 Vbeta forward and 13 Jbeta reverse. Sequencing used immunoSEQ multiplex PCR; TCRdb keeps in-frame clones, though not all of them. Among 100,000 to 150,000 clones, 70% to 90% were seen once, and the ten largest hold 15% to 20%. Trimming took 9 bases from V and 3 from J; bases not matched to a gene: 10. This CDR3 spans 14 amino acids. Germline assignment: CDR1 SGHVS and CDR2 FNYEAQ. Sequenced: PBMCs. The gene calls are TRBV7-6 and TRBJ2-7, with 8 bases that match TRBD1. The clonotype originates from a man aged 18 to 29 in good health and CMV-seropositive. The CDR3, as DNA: TGTGCCAGTTCTGAGTCAGGGGGCTTCTACGAGCAGTACTTC. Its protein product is CASSESGGFYEQYF. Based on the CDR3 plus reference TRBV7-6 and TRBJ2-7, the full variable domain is GAGVSQSPRYKVTKRGQDVALRCDPISGHVSLYWYRQALGQGPEFLTYFNYEAQQDKSGLPNDRFSAERPEGSISTLTIQRTEQRDSAMYRCASSESGGFYEQYFGPGTRLTVT.